Following are 6 T cell receptor beta chains from one sample sequenced in a study of cytomegalovirus exposure and HLA in healthy donors. Profiling relied on immunoSEQ multiplex PCR, and the TCRdb table lists in-frame clones only, not all of them. Among under 250,000 clones listed, about 90% were seen once. Material for sequencing was PBMCs. The receptors stem from a woman between 18 and 29 years old in good health and CMV-seronegative.

The chain carries TRBV28 and TRBJ1-1; TRBD1 agrees at 9 bases. Germline loops: CDR1 MDHEN, CDR2 SYDVKM. The CDR3 loop spans 14 amino acids. The V segment lost 3 bases and the J segment 12 bases; nucleotides outside the gene matches: 11. Written as DNA, the CDR3 is TGTGCCAGCAGTTTGCCTAACAGGGGGCGCGGCCCTTTCTTT. It is translated as CASSLPNRGRGPFF.

V gene TRBV6-1 combines with J gene TRBJ2-7; D might be TRBD2 (5 bases). Germline loops: CDR1 MNHNS, CDR2 SASEGT. The V and J ends lost 7 bases and 1 base respectively, with 11 bases between them. The CDR3 covers 13 residues. CDR3 coding DNA: TGTGCCAGCACAGAGCGGAATTCCTACGAGCAGTACTTC. Amino acid sequence: CASTERNSYEQYF.

The chain employs TRBV28 and TRBJ2-7; 11 nucleotides match TRBD2. Trimming cost V 6 bases and J 3 bases; bases outside gene matches: 7. CDR3 size: 15 residues. Germline V lookup: CDR1 MDHEN, CDR2 SYDVKM. CDR3 in amino acids: CASSIAGGLLYEQYF. CDR3 nucleotide sequence: TGTGCCAGCAGCATAGCGGGAGGGCTCCTCTACGAGCAGTACTTC.

The sample holds one count of this clone. V usage is TRBV30 and J usage is TRBJ2-2; D may be TRBD1 (5 bases). The V and J ends lost 5 bases and 3 bases respectively, with 7 bases between them. The CDR3 is 12 residues long. Looked up from germline, CDR1 is GTSNPN and CDR2 is SVGIG (reference sequence). CDR3 sequence: CAWEQDTGELFF. CDR3 coding DNA: TGTGCCTGGGAACAGGACACCGGGGAGCTGTTTTTT. The full variable domain, its missing parts supplied by reference TRBV30 and TRBJ2-2, is SQTIHQWPATLVQPVGSPLSLECTVEGTSNPNLYWYRQAAGRGLQLLFYSVGIGQISSEVPQNLSASRPQDRQFILSSKKLLLSDSGFYLCAWEQDTGELFFGEGSRLTVL.

This chain links TRBV5-1 with TRBJ2-7, with 15 bases matching TRBD2. Germline V gene sequence: CDR1 SGHRS, CDR2 YFSETQ. V lost 4 bases, J lost 2 bases, and 7 bases stayed unmatched. The CDR3 sequence is 17 residues long. CDR3 in DNA: TGCGCCAGCAGCACCGGGACTAGCGGGAGGAGTCCCTACGAGCAGTACTTC. Its translation is CASSTGTSGRSPYEQYF.

The rearrangement joins TRBV30 to TRBJ1-4; D may be TRBD1 (6 bases). Germline V gene sequence: CDR1 GTSNPN, CDR2 SVGIG (reference sequence). The CDR3 extends over 15 amino acids. The germline V and J ends were trimmed by 0 bases and 8 bases, with 16 bases remaining between them. The CDR3 spells CAWSVHQGMDEKLFF. CDR3 nucleotides: TGTGCCTGGAGTGTACATCAGGGGATGGACGAAAAACTGTTTTTT.